The 12 T cell receptor beta chains below all came from one sample that was sequenced in a study of blood T cell dynamics during melanoma immunotherapy. Regarding time point: week 3, after first cycle of checkpoint inhibitor. Produced via immunoSEQ multiplex PCR; TCRdb's table is partial and in-frame only. Of approximately 5,900 clones listed, 80% to 85% are singletons. The material was blood, obtained from a patient treated with checkpoint blockade. The receptors were gathered from a human donor with melanoma.

This CDR3 is CASSFSGGRRNTIYF. CDR3 bases: TGTGCCAGCAGTTTCTCTGGGGGGAGGAGAAACACCATATATTTT. The chain has TRBV28 and TRBJ1-3, with D perhaps TRBD1 (5 bases). The length of the CDR3 is 15 residues. The germline gives CDR1 MDHEN, CDR2 SYDVKM. Trimming pared 3 bases from V and 5 bases from J, leaving 14 bases between.

This chain connects TRBV5-6 to TRBJ2-1, with D perhaps matching TRBD1 or TRBD2 (6 bases each). V shed 3 bases and J shed 3 bases, with 19 bases lying between them. CDR3 length: 17 amino acids. From germline, CDR1 is SGHDT and CDR2 YYEEEE. In nucleotides, the CDR3 is TGTGCCAGCAGCTGGGGGCCCACCGGGACTGTCTACAATGAGCAGTTCTTC. Translation gives CASSWGPTGTVYNEQFF.

J is TRBJ2-7 and V is TRBV7-9, with D possibly TRBD1 on 5 matching bases. CDR3 length: 14 amino acids. Per germline, CDR1 SEHNR and CDR2 FQNEAQ (reference sequence). V was pared by 5 bases and J by 7 bases, with 18 bases between. CDR3 nucleotide sequence: TGTGCCAGCAGCGGCACACCGGACACTAAGGAGCAGTACTTC. It specifies CASSGTPDTKEQYF.

The chain's CDR3 is CASSLRQGTTEAFF. In DNA form, the CDR3 reads TGTGCCAGCAGCTTACGTCAGGGAACCACTGAAGCTTTCTTT. This chain links TRBV11-1 with TRBJ1-1; TRBD1 is a possible D gene (5 bases). Trimming shortened V by 2 bases and J by 4 bases, and 11 bases separated the two germline ends. In germline, CDR1 is SGHAT, CDR2 FQDESV (reference sequence). This CDR3 has 14 residues.

This clone was recorded a few times. This chain joins TRBV18 and TRBJ2-7; D is uncertain. V dropped 2 bases and J dropped 6 bases, with 8 bases sitting between them. CDR1 is KGHSH and CDR2 is LQKENI in the germline V gene. The CDR3 totals 12 residues. The DNA of the CDR3 is TGTGCCAGCTCACCAGGCAGTACCGAGCAGTACTTC. The encoded protein is CASSPGSTEQYF.

The V and J genes are TRBV6-5 and TRBJ2-7; 12 bases align to TRBD1. Per the germline V gene, CDR1 is MNHEY and CDR2 is SVGAGI. The ends lost 8 bases at V and 6 bases at J; junction bases unmatched: 8. The CDR3 has 14 amino acids. The CDR3 DNA sequence: TGTGCCAGCTCTACCGGGACAGGGGGCGGCGAGCAGTACTTC. Translating it yields CASSTGTGGGEQYF.

This chain uses TRBV28 with TRBJ1-5; 8 positions agree with TRBD1. This CDR3 has 17 residues. V trimming: 6 bases; J trimming: 3 bases; junction bases outside the gene matches: 13. CDR1 is MDHEN, CDR2 SYDVKM, per germline. The chain's CDR3 is CASSPRQGLGANQPQHF. The CDR3 DNA reads TGTGCCAGCAGCCCGAGACAGGGGCTTGGGGCCAATCAGCCCCAGCATTTT.

The rearrangement uses TRBV2 and TRBJ1-5; no firm D call. The CDR3 contains 14 residues. Germline assignment: CDR1 SNHLY and CDR2 FYNNEI. Trimming removed 4 bases at V and 2 bases at J, with 9 bases between. The CDR3 DNA follows: TGTGCCAGCAGTGTGGAGAGGGGCAATCAGCCCCAGCATTTT. Translating gives CASSVERGNQPQHF.

V usage is TRBV5-4 and J usage is TRBJ1-4; D perhaps matches TRBD1 (5 bases). Per the germline V gene, CDR1 is SGHNT and CDR2 is YYREEE (reference sequence). V was cut by 5 bases and J by 0 bases, with 11 bases left in between. The CDR3 has 15 residues. This CDR3 reads CASSRTGATNEKLFF. The CDR3 coding sequence is TGTGCCAGCAGTCGCACAGGTGCAACTAATGAAAAACTGTTTTTT.

CDR3 sequence: CASSGHREQYF. Here the CDR3 DNA reads TGCGCCAGCAGTGGACACCGGGAGCAGTACTTC. The chain joins TRBV10-2 to TRBJ2-7; no definite D call. The CDR3 contains 11 residues. Between the trimmed V and J ends, which lost 4 bases and 7 bases, there was a span of 8 bases. Germline V gives CDR1 WSHSY, CDR2 SAAADI.

This clone was found once. The J gene is TRBJ1-5, the V gene TRBV2; tentative D call: TRBD1 (5 bases). Looked up from germline, CDR1 is SNHLY and CDR2 is FYNNEI. Deletions cut 5 bases from V and 1 base from J, with 9 bases between. The CDR3 is 14 amino acids. The chain's CDR3 is CASSRTSSNQPQHF. Written as DNA, the CDR3 is TGTGCCAGCAGTCGGACAAGCAGCAATCAGCCCCAGCATTTT.

Only a few counts were recorded for this clone. This sequence joins TRBV29-1 and TRBJ1-3; D not resolved. Per germline, CDR1 SQVTM and CDR2 ANQGSEA. Trimming left V 6 bases short and J 0 bases short, with 12 bases between. The CDR3 length is 14 residues. The CDR3 region has the DNA TGCAGCGTAGGAGATCCGTCCTCTGGAAACACCATATATTTT. This translates into CSVGDPSSGNTIYF.